This paragraph covers one TCR beta chain sequence. Its specificity is not known. Additional DNA sequences in this sample encode the identical CDR3. The data stem from a study of radiation and T cells in renal cell carcinoma. V gave up 0 bases and J gave up 1 base; unmatched junction bases: 3. The CDR3 has 15 amino acids. Germline assignment: CDR1 SGHRS and CDR2 YFSETQ. Described time point: blood 2 weeks post-SBRT. Stated treatment: 15 Gy SBRT to primary tumor, nephrectomy 4 weeks later. Study conclusions and caveats: In blood, top tumor clones expanded by 2 weeks, shrinking by 4.

Clones were sequenced by immunoSEQ multiplex PCR, and TCRdb holds only the in-frame ones, with some missing. The sample lists 100,000 to 150,000 clones; 88% were seen once. The TCR was taken from a woman between 65 and 79 years old with renal cell carcinoma. The V call is TRBV5-1, the J call TRBJ1-1, with 7 positions matching TRBD1. The specimen was blood, collected from a patient whose treatment included radiotherapy and nephrectomy. The CDR3 is CASSLGGTANTEAFF. The CDR3 bases are TGCGCCAGCAGCTTGGGGGGGACAGCGAACACTGAAGCTTTCTTT.